This T cell receptor (beta chain) was recorded in a study of technical replicates of blood from a handful of donors. The table came from immunoSEQ multiplex PCR; TCRdb's copy has only in-frame clones and leaves some out. The data show some 76,000 clones, with 94% seen just once and approximately 0.4% held by the top ten. The sequence came from a human donor in good health. The sequencing sample was made of T cells isolated from PBMCs.

The CDR3 loop is CASGSDSSSGEGIYF. Here the CDR3 DNA reads TGTGCTAGTGGTTCGGACTCGAGCTCTGGAGAGGGCATATATTTT. This chain links TRBV12-5 with TRBJ1-3; D is unclear. Looked up from germline, CDR1 is LGHNT and CDR2 is FRNRAP. V was trimmed by 4 bases and J by 12 bases, leaving 22 bases between them. The CDR3 runs 15 residues.